Listed below are T cell receptor beta chains from one sample, sequenced in a study of shared clonotypes between healthy human individuals. Here immunoSEQ multiplex PCR was the method, and the copy in TCRdb shows in-frame clones only, minus some. The sample contains around 2.5 million clones, 93% of which appear only once. Sequenced sample: naive CD4+ T cells from PBMCs. All receptors come from a man aged 18 to 30 in good health. Some clones in this sample may be carry-over from other donors' samples. Both conserved end residues are part of each CDR3. Fields, in order: clone size, J gene, V gene, CDR3 length, D gene, CDR3 DNA, CDR3 protein. The D gene is left open where the match is weak. A row's size may be missing; if present it is once, few, many or a size class.

abundance: few
j_gene: TRBJ2-2
v_gene: TRBV5-1
len: 15
d_gene: -
CDR3nt: TGCGCCAGCAGCCCGTTGAGGAGGTCCGCCGGGGAGCTGTTTTTT
CDR3aa: CASSPLRRSAGELFF

abundance: -
j_gene: TRBJ1-2
v_gene: TRBV28
len: 13
d_gene: -
CDR3nt: TGTGCCAGCACCCCGGGAGATATCTATGGCTACACCTTC
CDR3aa: CASTPGDIYGYTF

abundance: few
j_gene: TRBJ2-4
v_gene: TRBV9
len: 12
d_gene: -
CDR3nt: TGTGCCAGCAGCGGAGAATGGGGCATTCAGTACTTC
CDR3aa: CASSGEWGIQYF

abundance: -
j_gene: TRBJ2-7
v_gene: TRBV7-2
len: 12
d_gene: -
CDR3nt: TGTGCCAGCAGCTTGGTCAACTACGAGCAGTACTTC
CDR3aa: CASSLVNYEQYF

abundance: once
j_gene: TRBJ1-1
v_gene: TRBV18
len: 14
d_gene: -
CDR3nt: TGTGCCAGCTCACTCCAAAGAGGGACACCTGAAGCTTTCTTT
CDR3aa: CASSLQRGTPEAFF

abundance: -
j_gene: TRBJ1-2
v_gene: TRBV7-2
len: 13
d_gene: TRBD1
CDR3nt: TGTGCCAGCAGATTACAGGGGGGCGGTGGCTACACCTTC
CDR3aa: CASRLQGGGGYTF

abundance: -
j_gene: TRBJ1-1
v_gene: TRBV28
len: 14
d_gene: -
CDR3nt: TGTGCCAGCAGTTTCAGCGGGGGCCTTGATGAAGCTTTCTTT
CDR3aa: CASSFSGGLDEAFF

abundance: -
j_gene: TRBJ1-2
v_gene: TRBV5-1
len: 14
d_gene: -
CDR3nt: TGCGCCAGCAGCCGGACAGCGTCTAACTATGGCTACACCTTC
CDR3aa: CASSRTASNYGYTF

abundance: -
j_gene: TRBJ2-3
v_gene: TRBV9
len: 15
d_gene: -
CDR3nt: TGTGCCAGCAGCGGATCGACAGGTCCGACAGATACGCAGTATTTT
CDR3aa: CASSGSTGPTDTQYF

abundance: -
j_gene: TRBJ2-1
v_gene: TRBV7-9
len: 14
d_gene: -
CDR3nt: TGTGCCAGCAGCCCACCGCCTTCGCGGGCGGAGCAGTTCTTC
CDR3aa: CASSPPPSRAEQFF

abundance: few
j_gene: TRBJ2-3
v_gene: TRBV29-1
len: 12
d_gene: TRBD2
CDR3nt: TGCAGCGGGACTAGCGGAACAGATACGCAGTATTTT
CDR3aa: CSGTSGTDTQYF

abundance: -
j_gene: TRBJ2-5
v_gene: TRBV28
len: 20
d_gene: TRBD1
CDR3nt: TGTGCCAGCATACCAGTTTATGTTGGTGTGTCGGGACAGGCCGAGGAGACCCAGTACTTC
CDR3aa: CASIPVYVGVSGQAEETQYF

abundance: -
j_gene: TRBJ2-7
v_gene: TRBV15
len: 15
d_gene: TRBD1
CDR3nt: TGTGCCACCAGCAGAGATGGGACAGGGGACTACGAGCAGTACTTC
CDR3aa: CATSRDGTGDYEQYF

abundance: few
j_gene: TRBJ1-5
v_gene: TRBV9
len: 16
d_gene: TRBD1
CDR3nt: TGTGCCAGCAGCCCCGGGACAGGGGGGAGCAATCAGCCCCAGCATTTT
CDR3aa: CASSPGTGGSNQPQHF

abundance: -
j_gene: TRBJ2-5
v_gene: TRBV7-6
len: 14
d_gene: -
CDR3nt: TGTGCCAGCAGCTTTGTCCTAGGCCAAGAGACCCAGTACTTC
CDR3aa: CASSFVLGQETQYF

abundance: -
j_gene: TRBJ1-1
v_gene: TRBV18
len: 14
d_gene: -
CDR3nt: TGTGCCAGCTCACCATCGATGTCTTACACTGAAGCTTTCTTT
CDR3aa: CASSPSMSYTEAFF

abundance: -
j_gene: TRBJ2-7
v_gene: TRBV7-8
len: 15
d_gene: TRBD1
CDR3nt: TGTGCCAGCAGCCCTCACAGGGACAGATCCTACGAGCAGTACTTC
CDR3aa: CASSPHRDRSYEQYF

abundance: -
j_gene: TRBJ2-5
v_gene: TRBV11-2
len: 16
d_gene: TRBD1
CDR3nt: TGTGCCAGCAGCTCCAGGACAGGGGGCCTGGGAGAGACCCAGTACTTC
CDR3aa: CASSSRTGGLGETQYF

abundance: once
j_gene: TRBJ2-5
v_gene: TRBV5-4
len: 13
d_gene: -
CDR3nt: TGTGCCAGCACCTTGAGAGGGGAAGAGACCCAGTACTTC
CDR3aa: CASTLRGEETQYF

abundance: -
j_gene: TRBJ2-3
v_gene: TRBV5-4
len: 14
d_gene: -
CDR3nt: TGTGCCAGCAGCTTGGGGGTAGACACAGATACGCAGTATTTT
CDR3aa: CASSLGVDTDTQYF

abundance: -
j_gene: TRBJ2-1
v_gene: TRBV27
len: 13
d_gene: TRBD2
CDR3nt: TGTGCCAGCAGGGGTAGCGGGGACAATGAGCAGTTCTTC
CDR3aa: CASRGSGDNEQFF

abundance: -
j_gene: TRBJ2-2
v_gene: TRBV5-1
len: 15
d_gene: TRBD2
CDR3nt: TGCGCCAGCAGCCCTGGACTAGCGGACACCGGGGAGCTGTTTTTT
CDR3aa: CASSPGLADTGELFF

abundance: -
j_gene: TRBJ2-1
v_gene: TRBV7-3
len: 17
d_gene: TRBD2
CDR3nt: TGTGCCAGCAGCCCCCGGACTAGCTGGGGGAAGTACAATGAGCAGTTCTTC
CDR3aa: CASSPRTSWGKYNEQFF

abundance: -
j_gene: TRBJ2-7
v_gene: TRBV18
len: 18
d_gene: TRBD2
CDR3nt: TGTGCCAGCTCACCAGTACTAACTCAGACTAGCGGGGGATACGAGCAGTACTTC
CDR3aa: CASSPVLTQTSGGYEQYF

abundance: -
j_gene: TRBJ2-7
v_gene: TRBV5-3
len: 17
d_gene: TRBD2
CDR3nt: TGTGCCAGAAGCTTGACCCCTCTAGCGGGAGTTTCCTACGAGCAGTACTTC
CDR3aa: CARSLTPLAGVSYEQYF

abundance: -
j_gene: TRBJ1-4
v_gene: TRBV10-3
len: 14
d_gene: TRBD1
CDR3nt: TGTGCCATCAGTGAGGACAGGGTTAATGAAAAACTGTTTTTT
CDR3aa: CAISEDRVNEKLFF

abundance: -
j_gene: TRBJ2-7
v_gene: TRBV7-9
len: 14
d_gene: -
CDR3nt: TGTGCCAGCTCACGCCAGGGACAATCCTACGAGCAGTACTTC
CDR3aa: CASSRQGQSYEQYF

abundance: -
j_gene: TRBJ2-3
v_gene: TRBV18
len: 17
d_gene: -
CDR3nt: TGTGCCAGCTCACCCCCCCGGAGCGGCCCCAACACAGATACGCAGTATTTT
CDR3aa: CASSPPRSGPNTDTQYF

abundance: -
j_gene: TRBJ2-1
v_gene: TRBV18
len: 14
d_gene: -
CDR3nt: TGTGCCAGCTCACTGAGTGCGGGATACAATGAGCAGTTCTTC
CDR3aa: CASSLSAGYNEQFF

abundance: -
j_gene: TRBJ1-2
v_gene: TRBV30
len: 14
d_gene: -
CDR3nt: TGTGCCTGGACACTCAACAGGGAGGTCTATGGCTACACCTTC
CDR3aa: CAWTLNREVYGYTF

abundance: -
j_gene: TRBJ1-4
v_gene: TRBV21-1
len: 15
d_gene: -
CDR3nt: TGTGCCAGCAGCCTCAAGGGAGTAACTAATGAAAAACTGTTTTTT
CDR3aa: CASSLKGVTNEKLFF

abundance: -
j_gene: TRBJ2-1
v_gene: TRBV7-2
len: 16
d_gene: -
CDR3nt: TGTGCCAGCAGCGCTAACAGCGGGCGAGGGCACAATGAGCAGTTCTTC
CDR3aa: CASSANSGRGHNEQFF

abundance: -
j_gene: TRBJ1-2
v_gene: TRBV7-2
len: 15
d_gene: -
CDR3nt: TGTGCCAGCAGCTTAGAGGCAGGGCCAGGCTATGGCTACACCTTC
CDR3aa: CASSLEAGPGYGYTF

abundance: once
j_gene: TRBJ2-1
v_gene: TRBV7-6
len: 12
d_gene: -
CDR3nt: TGTGCCAGCAGCTTAGTCTCGAAAGAGCAGTTCTTC
CDR3aa: CASSLVSKEQFF

abundance: -
j_gene: TRBJ1-4
v_gene: TRBV18
len: 17
d_gene: TRBD1
CDR3nt: TGTGCCAGCTCCCAAGTTTGGACAGGGGGAACTAATGAAAAACTGTTTTTT
CDR3aa: CASSQVWTGGTNEKLFF

abundance: -
j_gene: TRBJ2-5
v_gene: TRBV2
len: 14
d_gene: TRBD1
CDR3nt: TGTGCCAGCAGTGAGTGGACAGGGCAAGAGACCCAGTACTTC
CDR3aa: CASSEWTGQETQYF

abundance: -
j_gene: TRBJ1-1
v_gene: TRBV19
len: 19
d_gene: TRBD1
CDR3nt: TGTGCCAGTAGTAGCGGACAGGGTTATTTTAGAGGGATGAACACTGAAGCTTTCTTT
CDR3aa: CASSSGQGYFRGMNTEAFF

abundance: -
j_gene: TRBJ2-7
v_gene: TRBV6-6
len: 15
d_gene: TRBD1
CDR3nt: TGTGCCAGCAGCCCCGGGACAGGGGTGACAAACGAGCAGTACTTC
CDR3aa: CASSPGTGVTNEQYF

abundance: once
j_gene: TRBJ1-6
v_gene: TRBV5-6
len: 13
d_gene: -
CDR3nt: TGTGCCAGCAGCCAGGACAGAAATTCACCCCTCCACTTT
CDR3aa: CASSQDRNSPLHF